This T cell receptor (beta chain) came from a study of tumor-infiltrating lymphocytes in primary liver carcinoma. A constant-region primer served to make TCR beta cDNA from approximately 490 ng total RNA. Libraries of TCR beta came from three nested multiplex PCR rounds with slightly modified ARM-PCR. TRBV1-TRBV30 forward primers paired with a C-beta reverse primer drove the first two PCR rounds, around 10 cycles each. TCRdb re-called the multiplex PCR reads through MiXCR, storing one row per CDR3 protein. The top ten clones hold more than 8% of a sample with about 120,000 distinct CDR3 sequences, nearly 70% of them seen once. This clonotype came up a few times. A read error may account for a junction end that differs from germline. Germline loops: CDR1 SNHLY, CDR2 FYNNEI. The CDR3 is 13 residues long. For each extraction, RNA and DNA were obtained together from 20-30 mg of unsorted bulk tissue. Donors were untreated and chronically infected with HBV.

The V gene is TRBV2, the J gene TRBJ2-2; D is perhaps TRBD2 (5 bases). Sequencing input: tumor-adjacent normal liver tissue. The sequence derives from a woman in her sixties with primary liver carcinoma and hepatitis B virus infection. CDR3 amino acids: CASRTENTGELSF. The CDR3 DNA follows: TGTGCCAGCAGAACAGAGAACACCGGGGAGCTGTCTTTT.